The 13 T cell receptor beta chains below all came from one sample that was sequenced in a study (dated by TCRdb to 2016 to 2018). The library relied on RT-PCR. This sample was sequenced with an Illumina MiSeq. TCRdb took the public reads, trimmed them with fastp at Q25, ran MiXCR for clone calling and kept in-frame beta chains. When rows share a CDR3 protein, they turn into one entry using the most common DNA and genes. Present in this sample are more than 550,000 distinct CDR3 sequences, approximately 15% of which were seen just once. The ten most abundant clones make up roughly 3.6% of the sample. The sequenced sample consisted of memory CD4+ T cells from blood. Receptors originate from a female donor in good health, serving as a healthy control.

This clonotype was recorded at least ten times. The chain combines TRBV12-3 or TRBV12-4 with TRBJ1-1; D call uncertain. The CDR3 runs to 14 residues. V lost 5 bases to trimming and J lost 9 bases, with 19 bases between them. CDR3 nucleotides: TGTGCCAGCAGTCTAGAGTATGGCGCTCTCAAAGCTTTCTTT. It translates to CASSLEYGALKAFF.

This clonotype appeared a few times. The V call is TRBV29-1, the J call TRBJ2-2; possible D gene TRBD2, 5 bases. CDR3 length: 12 residues. The V gene's germline CDR1 is SQVTM and CDR2 ANQGSEA. Trimming left V 7 bases short and J 7 bases short, with 13 bases between. In DNA form, the CDR3 reads TGCAGCGCGCGGAGGATTGGCGGGGAGCTGTTTTTT. It is translated as CSARRIGGELFF.

The rearrangement joins TRBV5-1 to TRBJ1-1; the D is unclear. Germline assignment: CDR1 SGHRS and CDR2 YFSETQ. Trimming took off 3 bases at V and 5 bases at J, with 14 bases between the two ends. This CDR3 contains 14 residues. The CDR3 DNA is TGCGCCAGCAGCTACCGGGTTGAGAAAACTGAAGCTTTCTTT. Its translation: CASSYRVEKTEAFF.

The chain is built from TRBV20-1 and TRBJ1-3, with D possibly being TRBD1 (5 bases). Germline CDR1 reads DFQATT; CDR2 reads SNEGSKA (reference sequence). This CDR3 has 14 amino acids. Trimming stripped 3 bases from V and 0 bases from J, with 9 bases between. CDR3 sequence reads: CSASLGASGNTIYF. As DNA, the CDR3 is TGCAGTGCTAGTCTAGGGGCCTCTGGAAACACCATATATTTT.

The chain combines TRBV27 with TRBJ1-5; tentative D call: TRBD1 (6 bases). The CDR3 sequence is 15 residues long. Germline lookup yields CDR1 MNHEY and CDR2 SMNVEV (reference sequence). V lost 5 bases, J lost 5 bases, and 16 bases lay in between. The CDR3: CASSTQGSLYQPQHF. In nucleotides, the CDR3 is TGTGCCAGCAGTACACAGGGTTCCCTTTATCAGCCCCAGCATTTT.

The chain uses TRBV5-1 and TRBJ1-4, with D perhaps matching TRBD1 (6 bases). In germline, CDR1 is SGHRS, CDR2 YFSETQ. The CDR3 has 14 amino acids. V was cut by 4 bases and J by 7 bases, with 14 bases left in between. The CDR3 DNA is TGCGCCAGCAGCGAAGGGGGGATTGGTGAAAAACTGTTTTTT. It codes for CASSEGGIGEKLFF.

This clonotype was picked up many times. CDR3 loop: CSALPGRSTDTQYF. DNA of the CDR3: TGCAGTGCCTTACCGGGACGGAGCACAGATACGCAGTATTTT. The chain has TRBV20-1 and TRBJ2-3; either TRBD1 or TRBD2 may supply D (5 bases each). This CDR3 is 14 amino acids long. In germline, CDR1 is DFQATT, CDR2 SNEGSKA (reference sequence). V lost 6 bases and J lost 0, with 13 bases in between.

This clonotype was seen ten or more times. The chain carries TRBV20-1 and TRBJ2-7, with TRBD1 identical over 7 bases. This CDR3 is 13 amino acids long. Germline CDR1 reads DFQATT; CDR2 reads SNEGSKA (reference sequence). V lost 6 bases, J lost 3 bases, and 8 bases stayed unmatched. CDR3 residues: CSARPGTVYEQYF. The CDR3 DNA reads as TGCAGTGCCCGGCCGGGGACAGTCTACGAGCAGTACTTC.

The table lists this clonotype with a few counts. The chain links TRBV20-1 to TRBJ1-1, with TRBD1 matching over 7 bases. Germline V lookup: CDR1 DFQATT, CDR2 SNEGSKA (reference sequence). The ends lost 4 bases at V and 0 bases at J; junction bases unmatched: 17. The CDR3 covers 18 residues. CDR3 region: CSAIRPSIRDSMNTEAFF. In DNA, the CDR3 is TGCAGTGCTATCCGACCTTCTATCCGGGACAGTATGAACACTGAAGCTTTCTTT.

This clonotype was found a few times. The CDR3 region is CASSLDTSGLADTQYF. CDR3 coding DNA: TGCGCCAGCAGCCTGGACACGTCAGGGTTAGCAGATACGCAGTATTTT. The gene calls are TRBV5-1 and TRBJ2-3; D might be TRBD1 (5 bases). The CDR3 totals 16 residues. V dropped 4 bases and J dropped 4 bases, with 19 bases sitting between them. Germline V CDR1 and CDR2: SGHRS, YFSETQ.

This chain links TRBV5-1 with TRBJ2-5; D is tentatively TRBD1 or TRBD2 (5 bases each). This CDR3 is 15 amino acids long. The V end was cut by 0 bases, the J end by 3 bases, with 12 bases between. Looked up from germline, CDR1 is SGHRS and CDR2 is YFSETQ. The CDR3 loop is CASSLAGTNEETQYF. CDR3 nucleotides: TGCGCCAGCAGCTTGGCCGGGACGAACGAAGAGACCCAGTACTTC.

This clonotype was seen more than once but under ten times. The chain couples TRBV10-3 to TRBJ2-1; a possible D gene is TRBD2 (5 bases). This CDR3 contains 13 residues. Germline CDR1 ENHRY, CDR2 SYGVKD. Trimming shortened V by 11 bases and J by 0 bases, and 11 bases separated the two germline ends. CDR3 protein: CAVHRDSYNEQFF. The CDR3 nucleotides read TGTGCCGTCCACCGGGACTCCTACAATGAGCAGTTCTTC.

This clonotype has a count of ten or more. The gene calls are TRBV20-1 and TRBJ2-3; 15 bases are shared with TRBD2. From germline, CDR1 is DFQATT and CDR2 SNEGSKA (reference sequence). The V gene end was trimmed by 6 bases and the J gene end by 1 base; junction bases not matched to a gene: 2. This CDR3 comprises 15 residues. The CDR3 loop reads CSAGLAGGRTDTQYF. The CDR3 region has the DNA TGCAGTGCGGGACTAGCGGGAGGACGCACAGATACGCAGTATTTT.